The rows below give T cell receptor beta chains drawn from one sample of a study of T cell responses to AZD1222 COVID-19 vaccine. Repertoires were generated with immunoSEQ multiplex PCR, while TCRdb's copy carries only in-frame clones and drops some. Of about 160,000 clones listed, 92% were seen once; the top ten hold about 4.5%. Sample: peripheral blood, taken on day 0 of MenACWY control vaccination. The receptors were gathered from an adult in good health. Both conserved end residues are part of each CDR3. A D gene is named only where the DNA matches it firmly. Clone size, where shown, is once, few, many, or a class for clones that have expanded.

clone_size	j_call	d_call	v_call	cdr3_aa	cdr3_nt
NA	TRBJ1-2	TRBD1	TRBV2	CASSEMAGGGYTF	TGTGCCAGCAGTGAAATGGCAGGGGGTGGCTACACCTTC
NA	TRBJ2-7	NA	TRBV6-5	CASSPTSYEQYF	TGTGCCAGCAGCCCGACCTCCTACGAGCAGTACTTC
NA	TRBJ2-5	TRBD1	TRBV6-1	CASSARRQGGRQTQYF	TGTGCCAGCAGTGCGCGTAGACAGGGGGGGAGACAGACCCAGTACTTC
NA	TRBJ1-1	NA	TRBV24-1	CAPGGADTEAFF	TGTGCCCCGGGGGGCGCGGACACTGAAGCTTTCTTT
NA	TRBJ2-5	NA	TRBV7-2	CASSLDAGRGETQYF	TGTGCCAGCAGCTTAGACGCCGGGCGGGGAGAGACCCAGTACTTC
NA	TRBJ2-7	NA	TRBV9	CASSPRDSQDEQYF	TGTGCCAGCAGTCCAAGGGACTCCCAAGACGAGCAGTACTTC
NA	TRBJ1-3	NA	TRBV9	CASSVVGNTIYF	TGTGCCAGCAGCGTAGTTGGAAACACCATATATTTT
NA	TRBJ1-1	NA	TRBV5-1	CASSLVGILNTEAFF	TGCGCCAGCAGCTTGGTCGGGATTCTGAACACTGAAGCTTTCTTT
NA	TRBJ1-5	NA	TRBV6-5	CASRDGLNQPQHF	TGTGCCAGCAGAGACGGACTCAATCAGCCCCAGCATTTT
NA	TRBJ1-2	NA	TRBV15	CATSNFPRDTTNYGYTF	TGTGCCACCAGCAACTTCCCCCGGGACACTACTAACTATGGCTACACCTTC
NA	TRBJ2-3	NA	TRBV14	CASSRRRPDTQYF	TGTGCCAGCAGCCGAAGACGCCCAGATACGCAGTATTTT
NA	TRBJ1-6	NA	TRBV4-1	CASSHDPNSYNSPLHF	TGCGCCAGCAGCCACGATCCTAACTCCTATAATTCACCCCTCCACTTT
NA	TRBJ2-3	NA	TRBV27	CASSFYTRDTSSTDTQYF	TGTGCCAGCAGTTTCTACACACGGGACACCTCTAGCACAGATACGCAGTATTTT
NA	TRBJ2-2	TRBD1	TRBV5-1	CASSSGNDRANTGELFF	TGCGCCAGCAGCTCCGGGAATGACAGGGCCAACACCGGGGAGCTGTTTTTT
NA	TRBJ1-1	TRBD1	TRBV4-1	CASSPETAHRGAFF	TGCGCCAGCAGCCCTGAGACAGCCCACAGGGGTGCTTTCTTT
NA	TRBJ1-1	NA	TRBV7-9	CASSREGRGAFF	TGTGCCAGCAGTCGTGAGGGACGAGGAGCTTTCTTT
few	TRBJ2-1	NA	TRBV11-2	CASSRHYEQFF	TGTGCCAGCAGTCGGCACTATGAGCAGTTCTTC
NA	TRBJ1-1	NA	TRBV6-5	CASRYLAGAEAFF	TGTGCCAGCAGGTATCTCGCGGGCGCTGAAGCTTTCTTT
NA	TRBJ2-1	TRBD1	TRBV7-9	CASSLGLDRVDRDEQFF	TGTGCCAGCAGCTTAGGCCTCGACAGGGTGGATAGAGATGAGCAGTTCTTC
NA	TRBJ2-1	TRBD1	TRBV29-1	CSVEAPGTGGINEQFF	TGCAGCGTTGAAGCCCCCGGGACAGGGGGCATTAATGAGCAGTTCTTC
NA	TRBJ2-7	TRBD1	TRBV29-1	CSVEAPWDSQNSYEQYF	TGCAGCGTTGAAGCACCTTGGGACAGCCAAAACTCCTACGAGCAGTACTTC
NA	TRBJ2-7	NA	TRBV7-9	CASSRGWAYEQYF	TGTGCCAGCAGCCGCGGGTGGGCCTACGAGCAGTACTTC
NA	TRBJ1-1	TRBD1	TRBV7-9	CASSWGQGATEAFF	TGTGCCAGCAGCTGGGGACAGGGGGCCACTGAAGCTTTCTTT
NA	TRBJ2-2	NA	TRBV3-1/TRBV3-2	CASSQVIAGGELFF	TGTGCCAGCAGCCAAGTTATTGCGGGAGGGGAGCTGTTTTTT
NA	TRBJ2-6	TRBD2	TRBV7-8	CASSPLPWREGSTGANVLTF	TGTGCCAGCAGCCCCCTCCCGTGGCGGGAGGGCAGTACTGGGGCCAACGTCCTGACTTTC
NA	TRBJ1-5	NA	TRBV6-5	CASSQTANQPQHF	TGTGCCAGCAGCCAGACTGCGAATCAGCCCCAGCATTTT
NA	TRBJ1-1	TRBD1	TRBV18	CASSPLTLGTAGSTEAFF	TGTGCCAGCTCACCACTTACTTTGGGGACAGCAGGGAGCACTGAAGCTTTCTTT
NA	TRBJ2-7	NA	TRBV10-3	CAIRDMGESTYEQYF	TGTGCCATCAGGGATATGGGGGAATCGACCTACGAGCAGTACTTC
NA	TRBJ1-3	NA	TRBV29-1	CSVAGSGNTIYF	TGCAGCGTCGCAGGGTCTGGAAACACCATATATTTT
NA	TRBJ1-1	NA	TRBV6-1	CASSEALTGQPYTEAFF	TGTGCCAGCAGTGAAGCGTTAACCGGACAGCCATACACTGAAGCTTTCTTT
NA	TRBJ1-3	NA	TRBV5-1	CASTLQGGSGNTIYF	TGCGCCAGCACACTACAAGGGGGCTCTGGAAACACCATATATTTT
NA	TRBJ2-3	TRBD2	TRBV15	CATSRESGTSRDTQYF	TGTGCCACCAGCAGGGAATCCGGGACTAGCAGAGATACGCAGTATTTT
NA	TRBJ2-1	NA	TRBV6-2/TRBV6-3	CASSPFPAREQFF	TGTGCCAGCAGTCCCTTTCCCGCGCGGGAGCAGTTCTTC
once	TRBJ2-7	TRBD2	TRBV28	CASRLGLANAYEQYF	TGTGCCAGCAGACTGGGACTAGCGAACGCCTACGAGCAGTACTTC
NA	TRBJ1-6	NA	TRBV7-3	CASSSTGPWANSPLHF	TGTGCCAGCAGCTCGACCGGTCCTTGGGCGAATTCACCCCTCCACTTT
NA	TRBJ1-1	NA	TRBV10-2	CASTDSESSEAFF	TGCGCCAGCACAGACTCGGAGTCCTCTGAAGCTTTCTTT